Each of the 10 T cell receptor beta chains below was sequenced from the same sample in a study of preoperative IRX-2 immunotherapy in early breast cancer (dated by TCRdb to about 2019). The sample's treatment or condition, from its label and the paper: preoperative locoregional IRX-2 cytokine immunotherapy. Library creation used the immunoSEQ multiplex PCR assay. Here the immuneACCESS table is served through TCRdb, limited to in-frame sequences with V and J called. Missing clones are a known gap in these copies; in checked studies unresolved V genes cover under half, and the rest lacks a known reason. The sample table contains under 3,500 clones; only one count was recorded for roughly 70% of them. The biggest ten clones account for 6% to 7.5% of the sample. The starting material was tumor tissue, obtained after IRX-2 immunotherapy. Source of these receptors: a human donor with breast cancer.

The V and J genes are TRBV11-3 and TRBJ1-1; 8 bases are a match to TRBD1. V lost 5 bases and J lost 3; bases outside the gene matches: 8. The germline CDR1 and CDR2 sequences are SGHNT and YENEEA. This CDR3 has 15 residues. CDR3 in DNA: TGTGCCAGCAGCCCGGACAGGGTATATGACACTGAAGCTTTCTTT. Protein sequence: CASSPDRVYDTEAFF.

V usage is TRBV11-3 and J usage is TRBJ2-1, with 9 bases fitting TRBD1. CDR1 is SGHNT and CDR2 is YENEEA in the germline V gene. With 4 bases clipped from V and 8 bases from J, the junction kept 6 bases outside the gene matches. The CDR3 length is 14 residues. This chain's CDR3 is CASSSGTGIHEQFF. The DNA for the CDR3 is TGTGCCAGCAGCTCCGGGACAGGGATCCATGAGCAGTTCTTC.

This clone has just one count. The V call is TRBV28, the J call TRBJ1-2; 12 bases line up with TRBD1. The germline V gene encodes CDR1 MDHEN and CDR2 SYDVKM. V shed 2 bases, J shed 4 bases, and the junction held 14 bases outside the gene matches. CDR3 length: 19 residues. The CDR3 region is CASSLPIRRDRGRGYGYTF. CDR3 in DNA: TGTGCCAGCAGTTTACCTATACGCCGGGACAGGGGGCGCGGCTATGGCTACACCTTC.

This clone has a handful of counts. This rearrangement joins TRBV11-3 to TRBJ2-2; the D gene is possibly TRBD2 (6 bases). Trimming removed 3 bases from V and 3 bases from J, with 17 bases in between. Germline V gene lookup returns CDR1 SGHNT and CDR2 YENEEA. This CDR3 contains 17 residues. CDR3 loop: CASSLGVAGRYTGELFF. The CDR3 DNA reads as TGTGCCAGCAGCTTGGGCGTGGCGGGGAGATACACCGGGGAGCTGTTTTTT.

This clone was counted a few times. This chain joins TRBV11-3 and TRBJ2-7; 9 bases are shared with TRBD1. This CDR3 region has 15 residues. Germline values: CDR1 SGHNT, CDR2 YENEEA. Trimming took 4 bases from V and 4 from J; bases not matched to a gene: 8. The CDR3 coding sequence is TGTGCCAGCAGCTCGCCGGGGACAGGGCAGTACGAGCAGTACTTC. Protein product: CASSSPGTGQYEQYF. The entire variable domain, with the rest obtained from reference TRBV11-3 and TRBJ2-7, is as follows: EAGVVQSPRYKIIEKKQPVAFWCNPISGHNTLYWYLQNLGQGPELLIRYENEEAVDDSQLPKDRFSAERLKGVDSTLKIQPAELGDSAVYLCASSSPGTGQYEQYFGPGTRLTVT.

The CDR3, as DNA: TGTGCCTGGACCCCGCCGCGGCAGCGGAGGACGCCAGGGTATTTT. Amino acid sequence: CAWTPPRQRRTPGYF. This chain joins TRBV30 and TRBJ2-3, with a weak D call TRBD2 (5 bases). Germline V lookup: CDR1 GTSNPN, CDR2 SVGIG (reference sequence). V lost 4 bases and J 14 bases, leaving 28 bases between the germline ends. The CDR3 has 15 residues.

This chain uses TRBV19 with TRBJ2-2; D is perhaps TRBD1 or TRBD2 (5 bases each). CDR1 and CDR2 (germline): LNHDA, SQIVND (reference sequence). The CDR3 runs 14 residues. Deletions cut 2 bases from V and 7 bases from J, with 11 bases between. CDR3 nucleotides: TGTGCCAGTAGTATAAGGGGAGCGAACGGGGAGCTGTTTTTT. Translation: CASSIRGANGELFF.

The chain is built from TRBV10-2 and TRBJ1-2, with TRBD1 as a possible D gene (5 bases). CDR1 WSHSY and CDR2 SAAADI come from the germline V gene. V shed 5 bases and J shed 4 bases, with 14 bases lying between them. The CDR3 runs to 14 residues. The CDR3 sequence is CASSPPGGSYGYTF. CDR3 DNA: TGCGCCAGCAGTCCGCCGGGGGGGTCCTATGGCTACACCTTC.

The chain carries TRBV23-1 and TRBJ1-6; D gene uncertain. TRBV23-1 is noted as an ORF with a role that remains uncertain. The CDR3 is 18 residues long. V lost 4 bases and J lost 0, with 16 bases in between. The CDR3 is CASSLFRHRSSYNSPLHF. CDR3 nucleotide sequence: TGCGCCAGCAGTCTATTTAGACACCGGAGCTCCTATAATTCACCCCTCCACTTT.

This clone counts as medium-sized (0.01 to 0.1%). The V and J genes are TRBV10-3 and TRBJ2-1; possibly TRBD1 for D (6 bases). V shed 0 bases and J shed 3 bases, with 15 bases lying between them. The V gene's germline CDR1 is ENHRY and CDR2 SYGVKD. The CDR3 length is 17 residues. CDR3 loop: CAISESPFGTNYNEQFF. As DNA, the CDR3 is TGTGCCATCAGTGAGTCCCCCTTTGGGACAAACTACAATGAGCAGTTCTTC.